This T cell receptor (beta chain) was sequenced during a study of blood T cells in healthy people across ages. Next came a second PCR, run for about 7 to 12 cycles, which used a sample-barcoded 5' primer along with a J-beta primer mix. MiXCR was run by TCRdb on the 5' RACE reads, yielding one entry per CDR3 protein. Found here are about 640,000 distinct CDR3 sequences, under 70% of them singletons; the top ten hold roughly 34%. As to this clonotype: Since a much larger clone is just one base distant, this may be a read error.

The germline V gene has CDR1 SGHTA and CDR2 FQGNSA. Trimming stripped 3 bases from V and 2 bases from J, with 12 bases between. This CDR3 region has 15 residues. The source material was blood. This receptor was identified in a man aged 60-69 years in good health. J is TRBJ2-3 and V is TRBV7-2; TRBD1 or TRBD2 may be the D gene (5 bases each). In DNA, the CDR3 is TGTGCCAGCAGCTTCGGGACCGACTACACAGATACGCAGTATTTT. Translating gives CASSFGTDYTDTQYF. Full variable domain (remainder filled in from reference TRBV7-2 and TRBJ2-3): GAGVSQSPSNKVTEKGKDVELRCDPISGHTALYWYRQSLGQGLEFLIYFQGNSAPDKSGLPSDRFSAERTGGSVSTLTIQRTQQEDSAVYLCASSFGTDYTDTQYFGPGTRLTVL.